This entry concerns a single T cell receptor beta chain. Its antigen is as yet unknown. The PCR contained 60 Vbeta and 13 Jbeta primers. Clones were sequenced by immunoSEQ multiplex PCR, and TCRdb holds only the in-frame ones, with some missing. The sample lists roughly 100,000 clones, roughly 80% occurring once. CDR1 is MNHEY and CDR2 is SMNVEV in the germline V gene (reference sequence). Trimming took 5 bases from V and 4 from J; bases not matched to a gene: 5. The CDR3 runs 14 residues. These data belong to a study of cytomegalovirus exposure and HLA in healthy donors. Study results and caveats: It was likely that a cluster of highly shared sequence variants was a sequencing artifact. A previous analysis found most TCR beta V segments productive roughly 87% or roughly 30% of the time.

The sequencing sample was made of PBMCs. The chain carries TRBV27 and TRBJ1-2; 9 nucleotides line up with TRBD1. The clonotype was recovered from a woman in her 40s in good health and CMV-seropositive. CDR3 DNA sequence: TGTGCCAGCAGTCCTACGACAGGGGGCTATGGCTACACCTTC. The encoded protein is CASSPTTGGYGYTF.